One and the same sample provided the 6 T cell receptor beta chains below, sequenced in a study of cytomegalovirus exposure and HLA in healthy donors. Both 60 Vbeta primers and 13 Jbeta primers went into the PCR. The repertoire was sequenced with immunoSEQ multiplex PCR; TCRdb's copy has only in-frame clones and lacks some. Of roughly 120,000 clones in the sample, around 80% are singletons; the top ten hold more than 1.5%. The sample consisted of PBMCs. The receptors stem from a man aged 45 to 65 in good health and CMV-seronegative.

This clone was counted between two and nine times. The rearrangement uses TRBV6-5 and TRBJ2-7; tentatively, D is TRBD2 (5 bases). Germline V lookup: CDR1 MNHEY, CDR2 SVGAGI. V shed 5 bases and J shed 3 bases, with 14 bases lying between them. This CDR3 spans 14 amino acids. CDR3 amino acids: CASSEGRGDYEQYV. The CDR3 coding sequence is TGTGCCAGCAGTGAAGGACGGGGTGACTACGAGCAGTACGTC.

A word on this clone: The same CDR3 can be traced to other DNA sequences in this sample. This rearrangement joins TRBV2 to TRBJ2-5, with D maybe TRBD2 (6 bases). V gave up 1 base and J gave up 3 bases, with 6 bases separating them. CDR3 length: 13 amino acids. The germline V gene encodes CDR1 SNHLY and CDR2 FYNNEI. CDR3 amino acids: CASSEEREETQYF. The CDR3 region has the DNA TGTGCCAGCAGTGAAGAGCGGGAAGAGACCCAGTACTTC. Variable domain in full (rest from reference TRBV2 and TRBJ2-5): EPEVTQTPSHQVTQMGQEVILRCVPISNHLYFYWYRQILGQKVEFLVSFYNNEISEKSEIFDDQFSVERPDGSNFTLKIRSTKLEDSAMYFCASSEEREETQYFGPGTRLLVL.

J is TRBJ2-2 and V is TRBV5-1; no reliable D call. The CDR3 extends over 14 amino acids. The germline V gene encodes CDR1 SGHRS and CDR2 YFSETQ. Trimming removed 2 bases from V and 1 base from J, with 6 bases in between. The CDR3 loop is CASSFAGNTGELFF. CDR3 in DNA: TGCGCCAGCAGCTTCGCAGGGAACACCGGGGAGCTGTTTTTT.

A note on this clone: Additional DNA sequences in this sample encode the identical CDR3. V is TRBV4-2 and J is TRBJ2-3; 7 nucleotides align to TRBD2. V lost 0 bases, J lost 1 base, and 4 bases stayed unmatched. Per germline, CDR1 LGHNA and CDR2 YNFKEQ. CDR3 length equals 16 residues. The CDR3 sequence is CASSQDTGGGTDTQYF. CDR3 sequence (DNA): TGTGCCAGCAGCCAAGATACGGGGGGAGGCACAGATACGCAGTATTTT.

Worth noting for this clone: Mismatch with germline at one junction end may stem from a read error. V usage is TRBV7-9 and J usage is TRBJ1-2; TRBD1 might be the D (5 bases). The germline CDR1 and CDR2 sequences are SEHNR and FQNEAQ (reference sequence). This CDR3 contains 15 residues. The CDR3 sequence: CSSSQGEARTYGYTF. The DNA for the CDR3 is TGTTCCAGCAGCCAGGGTGAGGCTCGGACCTATGGCTACACCTTC.

The chain joins TRBV7-8 to TRBJ2-5, with TRBD1 matching over 8 bases. The CDR3 loop spans 16 amino acids. Germline V gene data show CDR1 as SGHVS and CDR2 as FQNEAQ. J lost 5 bases, V lost 4 bases, and 12 bases had no gene match. CDR3 sequence reads: CASSSRQGAVWETQYF. The CDR3 DNA follows: TGTGCCAGCAGCTCCCGGCAGGGGGCGGTGTGGGAGACCCAGTACTTC.